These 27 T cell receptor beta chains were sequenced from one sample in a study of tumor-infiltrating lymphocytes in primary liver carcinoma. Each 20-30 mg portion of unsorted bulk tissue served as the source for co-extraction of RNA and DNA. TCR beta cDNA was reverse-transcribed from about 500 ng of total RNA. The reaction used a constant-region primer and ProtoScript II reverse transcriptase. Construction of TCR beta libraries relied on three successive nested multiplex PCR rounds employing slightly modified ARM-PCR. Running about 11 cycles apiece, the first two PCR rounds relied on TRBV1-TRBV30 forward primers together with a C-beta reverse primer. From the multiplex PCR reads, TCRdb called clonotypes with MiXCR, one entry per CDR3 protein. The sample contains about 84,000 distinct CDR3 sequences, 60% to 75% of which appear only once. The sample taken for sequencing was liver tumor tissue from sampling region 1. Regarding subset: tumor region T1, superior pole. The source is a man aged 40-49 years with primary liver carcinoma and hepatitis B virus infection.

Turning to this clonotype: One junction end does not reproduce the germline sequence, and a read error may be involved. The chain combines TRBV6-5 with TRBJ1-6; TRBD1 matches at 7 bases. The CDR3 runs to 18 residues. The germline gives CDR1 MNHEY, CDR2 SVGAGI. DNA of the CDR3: TGTGCCAGCAGTTACTTTTCGGGAGGGGGCTCCTATAATTCACCTCTCTACTTT. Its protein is CASSYFSGGGSYNSPLYF.

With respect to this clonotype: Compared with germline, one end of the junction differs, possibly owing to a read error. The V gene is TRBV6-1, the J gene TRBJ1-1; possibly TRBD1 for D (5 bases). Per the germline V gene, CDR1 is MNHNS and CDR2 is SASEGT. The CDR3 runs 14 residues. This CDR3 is CPSSEYEGFTEAFF. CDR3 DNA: TGTCCCAGCAGTGAATATGAGGGGTTCACTGAAGCCTTCTTT.

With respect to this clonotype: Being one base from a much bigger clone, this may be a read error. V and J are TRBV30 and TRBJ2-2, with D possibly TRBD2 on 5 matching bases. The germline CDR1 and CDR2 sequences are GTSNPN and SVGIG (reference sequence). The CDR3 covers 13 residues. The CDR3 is CVWSVQRTGELFF. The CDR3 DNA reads TGTGTCTGGAGTGTACAGCGGACCGGGGAGCTGTTTTTT.

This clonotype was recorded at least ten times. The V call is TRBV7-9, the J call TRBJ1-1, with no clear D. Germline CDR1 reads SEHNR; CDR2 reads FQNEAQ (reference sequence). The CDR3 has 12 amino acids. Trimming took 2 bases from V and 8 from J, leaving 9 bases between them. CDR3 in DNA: TGTGCCAGCAGCTTACCCGGAAAAGAAGCTTTCTTT. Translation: CASSLPGKEAFF.

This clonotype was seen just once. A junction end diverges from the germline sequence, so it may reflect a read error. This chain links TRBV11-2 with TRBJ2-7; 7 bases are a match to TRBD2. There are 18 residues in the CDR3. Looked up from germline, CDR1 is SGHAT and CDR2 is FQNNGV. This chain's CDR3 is CANSLALAGVRLNNEQYF. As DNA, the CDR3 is TGTGCCAACAGCTTAGCTTTGGCGGGAGTTCGCCTCAATAACGAGCAGTACTTC. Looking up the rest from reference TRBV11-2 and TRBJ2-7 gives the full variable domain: EAGVAQSPRYKIIEKRQSVAFWCNPISGHATLYWYQQILGQGPKLLIQFQNNGVVDDSQLPKDRFSAERLKGVDSTLKIQPAKLEDSAVYLCANSLALAGVRLNNEQYFGPGTRLTVT.

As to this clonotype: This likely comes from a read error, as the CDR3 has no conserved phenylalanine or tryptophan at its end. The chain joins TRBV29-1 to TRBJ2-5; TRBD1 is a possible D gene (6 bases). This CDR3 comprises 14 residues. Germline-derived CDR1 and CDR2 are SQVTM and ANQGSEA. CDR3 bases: TGCGGCGTTGAAGATTCAGGGGCAGGGAAGACCCAGTACCTC. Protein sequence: CGVEDSGAGKTQYL.

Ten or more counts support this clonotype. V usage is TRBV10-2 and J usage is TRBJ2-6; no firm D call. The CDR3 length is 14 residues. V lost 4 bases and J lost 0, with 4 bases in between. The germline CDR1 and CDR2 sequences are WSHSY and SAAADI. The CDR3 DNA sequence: TGCGCCAGCAGTGTGGTCTCTGGGGCCAACGTCCTGACTTTC. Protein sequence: CASSVVSGANVLTF.

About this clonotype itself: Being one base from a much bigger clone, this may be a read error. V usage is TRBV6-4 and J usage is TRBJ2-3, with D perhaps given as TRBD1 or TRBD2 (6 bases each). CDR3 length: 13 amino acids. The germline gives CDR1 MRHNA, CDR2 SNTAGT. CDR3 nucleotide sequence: TGTGTCAGCAGTGATGGAGGGGGAGATACGCAGTATTTT. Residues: CVSSDGGGDTQYF.

The CDR3 loop reads CASSLYEQYF. The CDR3 DNA is TGTGCCAGCAGCCTATACGAGCAGTACTTC. The chain has TRBV11-2 and TRBJ2-7; D gene ambiguous. V was pared by 5 bases and J by 4 bases, with 3 bases between. The CDR3 has 10 amino acids. Germline V gene data show CDR1 as SGHAT and CDR2 as FQNNGV. Full variable domain (remainder filled in from reference TRBV11-2 and TRBJ2-7): EAGVAQSPRYKIIEKRQSVAFWCNPISGHATLYWYQQILGQGPKLLIQFQNNGVVDDSQLPKDRFSAERLKGVDSTLKIQPAKLEDSAVYLCASSLYEQYFGPGTRLTVT.

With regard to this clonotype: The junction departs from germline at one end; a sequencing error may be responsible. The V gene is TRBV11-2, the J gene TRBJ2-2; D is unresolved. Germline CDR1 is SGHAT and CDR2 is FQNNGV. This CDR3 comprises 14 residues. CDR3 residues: CASNLNWDTGELFF. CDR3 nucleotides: TGCGCCAGCAACTTAAATTGGGACACCGGGGAGCTGTTTTTT. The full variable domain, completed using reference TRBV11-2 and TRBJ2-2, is EAGVAQSPRYKIIEKRQSVAFWCNPISGHATLYWYQQILGQGPKLLIQFQNNGVVDDSQLPKDRFSAERLKGVDSTLKIQPAKLEDSAVYLCASNLNWDTGELFFGEGSRLTVL.

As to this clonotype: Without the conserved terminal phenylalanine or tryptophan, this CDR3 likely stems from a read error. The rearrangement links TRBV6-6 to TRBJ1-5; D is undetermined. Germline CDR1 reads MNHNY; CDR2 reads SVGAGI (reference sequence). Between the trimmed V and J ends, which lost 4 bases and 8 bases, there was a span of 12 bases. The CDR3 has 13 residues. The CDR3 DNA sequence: TGTGCCAGCAGTTTTTCAGTGAAAGAGCCCCAGCATCTT. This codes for CASSFSVKEPQHL.

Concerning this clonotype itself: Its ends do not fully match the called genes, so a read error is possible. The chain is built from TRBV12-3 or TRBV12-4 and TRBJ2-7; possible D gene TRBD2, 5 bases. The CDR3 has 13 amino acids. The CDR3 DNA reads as TGTGCCAGCACCCGACGGGAATATTACGAGCGGTGCTTC. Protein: CASTRREYYERCF.

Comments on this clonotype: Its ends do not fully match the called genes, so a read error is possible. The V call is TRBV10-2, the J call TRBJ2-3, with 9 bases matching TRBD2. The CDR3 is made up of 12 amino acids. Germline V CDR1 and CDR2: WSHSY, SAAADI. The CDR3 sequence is CASGRRTDTQYF. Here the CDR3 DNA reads TGTGCCAGCGGGAGGAGGACAGATACGCAGTATTTT.

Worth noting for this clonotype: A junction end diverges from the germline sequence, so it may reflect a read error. CDR3 sequence reads: CSVEDISGALLPYNGQSF. CDR3 nucleotides: TGCAGCGTTGAAGATATCTCGGGGGCTCTCCTACCCTACAATGGGCAGTCCTTC. The chain joins TRBV29-1 to TRBJ2-1; D is perhaps TRBD1 or TRBD2 (6 bases each). CDR1 is SQVTM and CDR2 is ANQGSEA in the germline V gene. CDR3 size: 18 residues.

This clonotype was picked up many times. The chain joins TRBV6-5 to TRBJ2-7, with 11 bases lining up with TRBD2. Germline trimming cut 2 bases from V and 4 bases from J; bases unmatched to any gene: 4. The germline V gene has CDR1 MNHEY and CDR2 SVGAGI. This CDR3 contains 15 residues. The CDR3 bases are TGTGCCAGCAGTTACGTAGCGGGAGGGCCTTACGAGCAGTACTTC. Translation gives CASSYVAGGPYEQYF.

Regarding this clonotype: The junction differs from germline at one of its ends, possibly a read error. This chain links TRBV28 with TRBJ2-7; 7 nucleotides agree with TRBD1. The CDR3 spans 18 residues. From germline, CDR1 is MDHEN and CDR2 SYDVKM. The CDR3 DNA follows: TGTGCCAGCACTTCCTACCACCGGACCGGGACAGTAGCCAACGAGCGGTACTTC. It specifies CASTSYHRTGTVANERYF.

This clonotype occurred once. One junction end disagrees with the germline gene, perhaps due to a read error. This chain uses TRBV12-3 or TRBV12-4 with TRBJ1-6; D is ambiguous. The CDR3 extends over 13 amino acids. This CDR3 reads CASSSLEDSPLHF. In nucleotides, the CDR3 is TGTGCAAGCAGTTCCCTAGAGGATTCACCCCTCCACTTT.

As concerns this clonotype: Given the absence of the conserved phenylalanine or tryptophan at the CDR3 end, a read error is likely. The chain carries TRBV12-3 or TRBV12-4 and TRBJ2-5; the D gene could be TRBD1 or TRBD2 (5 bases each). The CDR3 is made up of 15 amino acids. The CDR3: CASGLTVGPSAAQYL. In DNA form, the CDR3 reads TGTGCCAGCGGTTTAACGGTGGGACCCTCGGCGGCCCAGTACTTA.

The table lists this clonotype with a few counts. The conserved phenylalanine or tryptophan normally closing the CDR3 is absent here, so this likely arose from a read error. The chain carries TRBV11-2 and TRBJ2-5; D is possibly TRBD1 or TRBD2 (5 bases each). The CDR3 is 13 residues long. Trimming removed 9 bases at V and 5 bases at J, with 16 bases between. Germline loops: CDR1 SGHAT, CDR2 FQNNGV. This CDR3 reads CASQKGPGETQYS. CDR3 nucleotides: TGTGCCAGTCAGAAGGGACCTGGCGAGACCCAGTACTCA.

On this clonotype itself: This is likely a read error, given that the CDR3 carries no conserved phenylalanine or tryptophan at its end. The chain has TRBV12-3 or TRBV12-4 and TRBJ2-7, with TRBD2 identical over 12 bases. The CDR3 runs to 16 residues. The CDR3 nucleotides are TGTGCCAGCGAACCGGGACTAGCGGGCAGCTACTACGGGCAGTACTCC. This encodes CASEPGLAGSYYGQYS.

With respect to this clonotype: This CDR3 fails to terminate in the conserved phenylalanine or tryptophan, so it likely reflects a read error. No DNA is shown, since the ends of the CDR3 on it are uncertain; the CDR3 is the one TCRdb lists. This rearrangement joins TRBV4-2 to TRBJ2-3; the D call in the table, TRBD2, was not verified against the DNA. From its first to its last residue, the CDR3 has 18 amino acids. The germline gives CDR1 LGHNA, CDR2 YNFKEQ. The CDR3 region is CASSQGSFLAGGSDAHYS.

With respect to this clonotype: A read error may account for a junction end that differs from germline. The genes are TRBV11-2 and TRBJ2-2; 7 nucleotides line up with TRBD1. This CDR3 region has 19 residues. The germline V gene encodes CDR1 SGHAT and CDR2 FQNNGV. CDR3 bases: TGTGCCAACAGCTTAGATCGAGGGGGAGTGCGCCCGAACACAGGGGAACTGTTTTTT. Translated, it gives CANSLDRGGVRPNTGELFF.

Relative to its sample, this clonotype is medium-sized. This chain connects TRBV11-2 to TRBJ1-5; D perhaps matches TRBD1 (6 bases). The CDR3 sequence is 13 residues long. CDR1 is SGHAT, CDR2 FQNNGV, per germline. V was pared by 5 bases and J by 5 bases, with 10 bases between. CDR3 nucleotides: TGTGCCAGCAGCACAGGGTACGATCAGCCCCAGCATTTT. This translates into CASSTGYDQPQHF.

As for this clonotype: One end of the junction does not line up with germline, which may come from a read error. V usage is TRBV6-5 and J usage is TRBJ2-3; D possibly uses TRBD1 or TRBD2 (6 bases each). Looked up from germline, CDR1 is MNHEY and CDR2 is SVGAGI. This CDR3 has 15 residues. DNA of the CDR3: TGTGCAAGCACCTACGGGGGACAATCCACAGATACGCACTATTTT. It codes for CASTYGGQSTDTHYF.

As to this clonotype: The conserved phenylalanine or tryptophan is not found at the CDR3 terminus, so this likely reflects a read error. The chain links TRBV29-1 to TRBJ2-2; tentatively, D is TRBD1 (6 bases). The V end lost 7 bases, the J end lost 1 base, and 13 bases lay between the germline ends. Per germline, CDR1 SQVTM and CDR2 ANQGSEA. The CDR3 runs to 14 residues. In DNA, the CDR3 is TGCAGCGCTAGACAGGAGATGAACACCGGGGAGCTGTTTTGT. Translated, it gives CSARQEMNTGELFC.

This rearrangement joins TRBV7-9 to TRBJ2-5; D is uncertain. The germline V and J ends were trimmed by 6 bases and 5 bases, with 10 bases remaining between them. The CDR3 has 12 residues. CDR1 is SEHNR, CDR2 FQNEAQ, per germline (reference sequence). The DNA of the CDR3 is TGTGCCAGCAGTGCTAACGGGGAGACCCAGTACTTC. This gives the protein CASSANGETQYF. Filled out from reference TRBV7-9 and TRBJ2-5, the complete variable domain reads DTGVSQNPRHKITKRGQNVTFRCDPISEHNRLYWYRQTLGQGPEFLTYFQNEAQLEKSRLLSDRFSAERPKGSFSTLEIQRTEQGDSAMYLCASSANGETQYFGPGTRLLVL.

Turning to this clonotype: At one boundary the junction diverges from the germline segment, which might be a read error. The CDR3, as DNA: TGTGCCCGCAGCCAAGTCGGCGGTGACTATGGCTACACCTTC. Translated, it gives CARSQVGGDYGYTF. This chain joins TRBV14 and TRBJ1-2, with D unclear. The germline V gene encodes CDR1 SGHDN and CDR2 FVKESK. CDR3 size: 14 residues. Together with reference TRBV14 and TRBJ1-2, the CDR3 gives the full variable domain: EAGVTQFPSHSVIEKGQTVTLRCDPISGHDNLYWYRRVMGKEIKFLLHFVKESKQDESGMPNNRFLAERTGGTYSTLKVQPAELEDSGVYFCARSQVGGDYGYTFGSGTRLTVV.